A single sample is the source of the 19 T cell receptor beta chains below, sequenced in a study of read filtering for tumor transcriptome and immune sequencing. The library was built from around 380 ng RNA with molecular barcoded adaptors for alpha/delta and beta/gamma chains. TCRdb ran MiXCR on the reads and lists one entry per CDR3 protein. The data show 100,000 to 150,000 distinct CDR3 sequences, with 10% to 15% seen just once and roughly 9.6% held by the top ten. Input material: a population of CD138-negative cells sorted from bone marrow. These receptor sequences come from a donor over 35 with multiple myeloma.

The chain has TRBV7-3 and TRBJ2-1, with D unresolved. Germline lookup yields CDR1 SGHTA and CDR2 FQGTGA. The CDR3 has 10 residues. CDR3 sequence reads: CAAAYPPQFF. CDR3 coding DNA: TGTGCAGCAGCTTACCCCCCGCAGTTCTTC.

This clonotype was picked up a small number of times. The V call is TRBV28, the J call TRBJ2-1, with 10 bases that match TRBD1. Germline loops: CDR1 MDHEN, CDR2 SYDVKM. J was trimmed by 2 bases and V by 7 bases; bases with no gene match: 5. The CDR3 spans 15 residues. As DNA, the CDR3 is TGTGCCAGCACCCCCGGACAGGGGGCCTACAATGAGCAGTTCTTC. Protein sequence: CASTPGQGAYNEQFF.

The table lists this clonotype with many counts. The chain recombines TRBV20-1 with TRBJ1-2; D might be TRBD1 (5 bases). Trimming took 1 base from V and 2 from J, leaving 8 bases between them. The CDR3 consists of 13 residues. Per the germline V gene, CDR1 is DFQATT and CDR2 is SNEGSKA (reference sequence). The CDR3, as DNA: TGCAGTGCTAGAGTGGCAGGGAACTATGGCTACACCTTC. Encoded protein: CSARVAGNYGYTF.

The table lists this clonotype with many counts. This chain joins TRBV6-2 or TRBV6-3 and TRBJ2-6, with D possibly matching TRBD1 (6 bases). The CDR3 runs to 18 residues. The V end lost 6 bases, the J end lost 1 base, and 19 bases lay between the germline ends. Germline V gene data show CDR1 as MNHEY and CDR2 as SVGEGT. CDR3 bases: TGTGCCAGCAGCCATATTAGCCAGGGGCTGTCTGGGGCCAACGTCCTGACTTTC. It yields the protein CASSHISQGLSGANVLTF.

This clonotype showed up many times. The chain combines TRBV18 with TRBJ2-7, with D perhaps matching TRBD1 (5 bases). The germline CDR1 and CDR2 sequences are KGHSH and LQKENI. Trimming took 8 bases from V and 2 from J, leaving 16 bases between them. This CDR3 contains 14 residues. The DNA for the CDR3 is TGTGCCAGCCCCCCTGCGCGACAGACCTACGAGCAGTACTTC. It is translated as CASPPARQTYEQYF.

This clonotype has ten or more counts. The CDR3 coding sequence is TGTGCCAGCAGCCAAGATCGGGGTGTCGACGAGCAGTACTTC. This encodes CASSQDRGVDEQYF. The chain has TRBV3-1 and TRBJ2-7; the D gene is possibly TRBD2 (5 bases). Trimming removed 0 bases from V and 5 bases from J, with 11 bases in between. This CDR3 comprises 14 residues. From germline, CDR1 is LGHDT and CDR2 YNNKEL (reference sequence).

This clonotype was recorded many times. This sequence joins TRBV3-1 and TRBJ1-1; the D gene is possibly TRBD1 (5 bases). Trimming removed 1 base at V and 5 bases at J, with 11 bases between. CDR3 length: 14 amino acids. Germline-derived CDR1 and CDR2 are LGHDT and YNNKEL (reference sequence). This CDR3 is CASSQVGVITEAFF. CDR3 sequence (DNA): TGTGCCAGCAGCCAAGTGGGGGTGATTACTGAAGCTTTCTTT.

The gene calls are TRBV20-1 and TRBJ1-5; tentative D call: TRBD1 (5 bases). CDR1 and CDR2 (germline): DFQATT, SNEGSKA (reference sequence). This CDR3 comprises 14 residues. Trimming shortened V by 6 bases and J by 6 bases, and 18 bases separated the two germline ends. CDR3 amino acids: CSAQGDGERQPQHF. The CDR3 DNA is TGCAGTGCCCAAGGGGACGGGGAACGTCAGCCCCAGCATTTT.

This clonotype was picked up many times. The rearrangement uses TRBV12-3 or TRBV12-4 and TRBJ1-2, with a tentative D call TRBD1 (6 bases). Deletions cut 1 base from V and 8 bases from J, with 14 bases between. The CDR3 loop spans 14 amino acids. CDR3 protein: CASSLEWGGEGYTF. DNA for the CDR3: TGTGCCAGCAGTTTAGAATGGGGGGGCGAGGGCTACACCTTC.

In its sample, this clonotype was seen many times. This chain links TRBV12-3 or TRBV12-4 with TRBJ2-1; a possible D gene is TRBD1 (6 bases). The ends were cut back, 5 bases at V and 6 bases at J, with 20 bases in the middle. The CDR3 loop spans 16 amino acids. As DNA, the CDR3 is TGTGCCAGCAGTCTCCACCCCACAGGGACCGGCAATGAGCAGTTCTTC. It encodes CASSLHPTGTGNEQFF.

This clonotype has ten or more counts. The chain recombines TRBV4-1 with TRBJ2-1; unclear D gene. In germline, CDR1 is MGHRA, CDR2 YSYEKL. This CDR3 is 15 amino acids long. Trimming removed 2 bases at V and 0 bases at J, with 8 bases between. CDR3 region: CASSQLRSSYNEQFF. DNA of the CDR3: TGCGCCAGCAGCCAACTTCGGAGCTCCTACAATGAGCAGTTCTTC.

This clonotype was seen a handful of times. The V gene is TRBV19, the J gene TRBJ2-1, with 10 nucleotides matching TRBD1. With 8 bases clipped from V and 4 bases from J, the junction kept 2 bases outside the gene matches. The CDR3 extends over 13 amino acids. CDR1 and CDR2 from the germline V gene are LNHDA and SQIVND (reference sequence). The CDR3 DNA reads as TGTGCCAGTTGGGACAGGGGTTACAATGAGCAGTTCTTC. Its protein is CASWDRGYNEQFF.

The chain has TRBV7-2 and TRBJ2-1, with 14 bases fitting TRBD2. CDR1 SGHTA and CDR2 FQGNSA come from the germline V gene. The V gene end was trimmed by 5 bases and the J gene end by 8 bases; junction bases not matched to a gene: 14. CDR3 length: 18 amino acids. The CDR3: CASSPSPGLAGGRDEQFF. Written as DNA, the CDR3 is TGTGCCAGCAGCCCTTCACCCGGACTAGCGGGGGGCCGAGATGAGCAGTTCTTC.

The chain combines TRBV15 with TRBJ2-5; D is unresolved. Trimming pared 0 bases from V and 3 bases from J, leaving 8 bases between. From germline, CDR1 is LNHNV and CDR2 YYDKDF (reference sequence). There are 14 residues in the CDR3. Here the CDR3 DNA reads TGTGCCACCAGCAGAGATGTGGCTGAAGAGACCCAGTACTTC. This sequence encodes CATSRDVAEETQYF.

This clonotype was seen only once. A much larger clonotype is one base distant, so this may be a read error. The chain is built from TRBV5-1 and TRBJ2-3, with D perhaps TRBD1 (6 bases). Trimming removed 4 bases from V and 2 bases from J, with 14 bases in between. The CDR3 length is 15 residues. Germline values: CDR1 SGHRS, CDR2 YFSETQ. The CDR3 region has the DNA TGCGCCAGCAGCCCCCGGGACATCTACACAGATACGCAGTATTTT. Protein: CASSPRDIYTDTQYF.

Remarks on this clonotype: A much larger clone lies a single base off, so this may be a read error. The chain recombines TRBV4-1 with TRBJ1-2, with unresolved D. V was trimmed by 0 bases and J by 1 base, leaving 9 bases between them. The CDR3 consists of 15 residues. In germline, CDR1 is MGHRA, CDR2 YSYEKL. The CDR3 here is CASSQDQRLNYGYTF. CDR3 coding DNA: TGCGCCAGCAGCCAAGATCAGCGACTTAACTATGGCTACACCTTC.

This clonotype was seen ten or more times. The V and J genes are TRBV7-8 and TRBJ2-1, with 7 bases matching TRBD1. Trimming removed 3 bases from V and 2 bases from J; junction bases left unmatched: 4. Germline loops: CDR1 SGHVS, CDR2 FQNEAQ. The CDR3 is 15 residues long. The CDR3 spells CASSLTGNTYNEQFF. The DNA for the CDR3 is TGTGCCAGCAGCTTGACAGGGAACACCTACAATGAGCAGTTCTTC.

This clonotype has ten or more counts. The gene calls are TRBV20-1 and TRBJ1-5, with 8 bases identical to TRBD1. The CDR3 loop spans 14 amino acids. Looked up from germline, CDR1 is DFQATT and CDR2 is SNEGSKA (reference sequence). The J segment lost 7 bases and the V segment lost 5 bases, leaving 10 bases of the junction unmatched. CDR3 in DNA: TGCAGTGCTCTCCACGACAGGGGTCAGCAGCCCCAGCATTTT. Translated, it gives CSALHDRGQQPQHF.

This clonotype was seen repeatedly, ten times or more. The V gene is TRBV5-1, the J gene TRBJ1-1; D possibly corresponds to TRBD1 (5 bases). Trimming shortened V by 5 bases and J by 0 bases, and 14 bases separated the two germline ends. The V gene's germline CDR1 is SGHRS and CDR2 YFSETQ. The CDR3 length is 15 residues. The CDR3, as DNA: TGCGCCAGCAGTTCTCCAGGGTCTTTGAACACTGAAGCTTTCTTT. The encoded protein is CASSSPGSLNTEAFF. Full variable domain (missing parts from reference TRBV5-1 and TRBJ1-1): KAGVTQTPRYLIKTRGQQVTLSCSPISGHRSVSWYQQTPGQGLQFLFEYFSETQRNKGNFPGRFSGRQFSNSRSEMNVSTLELGDSALYLCASSSPGSLNTEAFFGQGTRLTVV.